The present T cell receptor beta chain was sequenced within a study of CD8 T cells in Susac syndrome. CDR1 and CDR2 (germline): MNHNY, SVGAGI (reference sequence). V was pared by 5 bases and J by 0 bases, with 7 bases between. This CDR3 has 13 residues. The authors reverse transcribed roughly 0.5 to 1 ug RNA with random hexamers. A single record per CDR3 protein comes from TCRdb applying MiXCR to the immunoSEQ multiplex PCR reads. This sample yields around 46,000 distinct CDR3 sequences, of which around 93% are seen a single time; approximately 0.41% belongs to the top ten. The origin of this receptor is a human donor in good health. The chain couples TRBV6-6 to TRBJ1-1; D gene uncertain. Sequenced sample: CD8+ T cells from PBMCs. The CDR3 sequence is CASSTGLNTEAFF. CDR3 coding DNA: TGTGCCAGCAGTACGGGCCTGAACACTGAAGCTTTCTTT.